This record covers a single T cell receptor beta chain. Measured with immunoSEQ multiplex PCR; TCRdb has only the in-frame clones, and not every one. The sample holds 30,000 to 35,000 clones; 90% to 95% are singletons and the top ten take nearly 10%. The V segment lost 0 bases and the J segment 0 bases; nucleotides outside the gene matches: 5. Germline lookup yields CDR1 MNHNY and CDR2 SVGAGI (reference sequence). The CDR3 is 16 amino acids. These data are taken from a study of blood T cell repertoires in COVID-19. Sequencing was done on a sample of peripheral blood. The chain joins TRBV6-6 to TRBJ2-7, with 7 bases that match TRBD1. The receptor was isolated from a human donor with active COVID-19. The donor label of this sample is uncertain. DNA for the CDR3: TGTGCCAGCAGTTACTCAGGGGACAGTAACTCCTACGAGCAGTACTTC. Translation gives CASSYSGDSNSYEQYF.